The T cell receptor (beta chain) described here comes from a study of blood T cell repertoires in COVID-19. At the level of the study: Italy, Spain and the United States were the sources of the convalescent and acute COVID-19 samples. PBMCs, B-cell-depleted T cells, or T cells were the source of the cDNA or gDNA that made up the material.

This clone has a handful of counts. From germline, CDR1 is SGHTA and CDR2 FQGTGA. V shed 5 bases and J 3 bases; nucleotides not matched to a gene: 5. The CDR3 extends over 14 amino acids. In the authors' workflow: The authors estimated nucleated cell counts from reference gene primer amplification. Here immunoSEQ multiplex PCR was the method, and the copy in TCRdb shows in-frame clones only, minus some. The V and J calls and clone size were taken over from that table, and D and trimming were inferred from the DNA. Of 200,000 to 300,000 clones in the sample, approximately 78% are singletons; the top ten hold around 12%.

V is TRBV7-3 and J is TRBJ1-1; 8 nucleotides agree with TRBD1. Source material: peripheral blood. The TCR comes from a woman aged 55 to 70 with active or convalescent COVID-19. Written as DNA, the CDR3 is TGTGCCAGCAGCCCTCAGGGGGCGGACACTGAAGCTTTCTTT. This sequence encodes CASSPQGADTEAFF.